A selection of T cell receptor beta chains follows, all from one sample in a study of T cell repertoires in cytomegalovirus infection. TCRdb called the reads again in MiXCR, with one record for every CDR3 protein. The sample lists approximately 700,000 distinct CDR3 sequences; approximately 40% were seen once. The source material was PBMCs. The receptors were sampled from a human donor in good health (CMV status not recorded). Some clones in this sample may be carry-over from other donors' samples. The CDR3 runs from the conserved cysteine through the conserved F or W. Only some rows state a clone size, as once, few, many or a class for expanded clones.

j_call v_call clone_size cdr3_aa
TRBJ2-1 TRBV20-1 many CSAREDQSPTGVGQFF
TRBJ2-3 TRBV20-1 NA CSADTGTADTQYF
TRBJ2-3 TRBV3-1 few CASSQITDTQYF
TRBJ1-3 TRBV3-1 few CASSQDLSLSGNTIYF
TRBJ2-2 TRBV19 few CASSRLAGGANTGELFF
TRBJ1-1 TRBV12-3/TRBV12-4 many CASSPPVREAFF
TRBJ1-2 TRBV28 few CASSLGTGFTYGYTF
TRBJ2-7 TRBV28 many CASSPAYSREVYEQYF
TRBJ2-3 TRBV7-6 many CASSRRQTDTQYF
TRBJ1-1 TRBV20-1 few CSAEGQGNTEAFF
TRBJ2-2 TRBV19 few CASSWRTNTGELFF
TRBJ1-2 TRBV15 NA CATSRDEGGYTF
TRBJ2-5 TRBV7-8 few CASSSTGVRETQYF
TRBJ2-7 TRBV7-6 once CASSPRAGTDSYEQYF
TRBJ1-4 TRBV5-1 NA CASSLGTDAHNEKLFF
TRBJ2-3 TRBV6-2/TRBV6-3 NA CASSYEQSTDMQYF
TRBJ1-6 TRBV7-6 NA CASSQDTGGSSPLHF
TRBJ2-1 TRBV10-3 few CAISELRAGVANEQFF
TRBJ2-5 TRBV10-3 NA CAISGGLTSQETQYF
TRBJ2-6 TRBV27 NA CASSLQLQSGANVLTF
TRBJ2-5 TRBV7-9 few CASSLYLAGQETQYF
TRBJ2-7 TRBV6-2/TRBV6-3 few CASSYSWQGDYEQYF
TRBJ1-3 TRBV7-9 few CASSSPQGNTIYF
TRBJ2-7 TRBV7-2 NA CASSLGGTGLSEQYF
TRBJ1-2 TRBV6-1 many CASNIGQGYGGYTF
TRBJ2-7 TRBV28 once CASSLEGRRHEQYF
TRBJ1-5 TRBV6-2/TRBV6-3 few CASSYSSGESPDQPQHF